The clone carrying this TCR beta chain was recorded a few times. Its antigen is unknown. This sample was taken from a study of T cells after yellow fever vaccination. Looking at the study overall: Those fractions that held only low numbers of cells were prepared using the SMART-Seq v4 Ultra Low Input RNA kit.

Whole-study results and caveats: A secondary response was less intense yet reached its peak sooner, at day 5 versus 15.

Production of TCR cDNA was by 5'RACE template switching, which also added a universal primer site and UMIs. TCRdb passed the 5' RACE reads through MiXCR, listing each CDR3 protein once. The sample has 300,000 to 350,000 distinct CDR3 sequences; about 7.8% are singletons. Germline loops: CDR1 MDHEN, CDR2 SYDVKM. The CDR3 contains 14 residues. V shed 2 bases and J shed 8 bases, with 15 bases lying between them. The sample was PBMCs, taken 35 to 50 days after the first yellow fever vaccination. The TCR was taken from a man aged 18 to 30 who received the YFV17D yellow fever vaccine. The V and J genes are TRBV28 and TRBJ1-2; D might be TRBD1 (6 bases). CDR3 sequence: CASSLVGGMRGYTF. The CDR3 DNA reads TGTGCCAGCAGTTTAGTAGGGGGGATGAGGGGCTACACCTTC.